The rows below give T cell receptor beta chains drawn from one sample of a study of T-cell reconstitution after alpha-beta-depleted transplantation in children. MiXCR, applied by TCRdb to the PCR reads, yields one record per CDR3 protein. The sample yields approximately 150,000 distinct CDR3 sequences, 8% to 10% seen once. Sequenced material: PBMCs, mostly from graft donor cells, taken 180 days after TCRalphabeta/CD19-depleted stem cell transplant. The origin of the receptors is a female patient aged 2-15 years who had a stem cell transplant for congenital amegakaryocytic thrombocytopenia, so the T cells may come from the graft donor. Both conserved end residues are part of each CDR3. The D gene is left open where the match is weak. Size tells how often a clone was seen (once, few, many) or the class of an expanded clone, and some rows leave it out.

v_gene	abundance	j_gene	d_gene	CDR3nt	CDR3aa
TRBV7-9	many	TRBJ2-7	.	TGTGCCAGCAGCCCCACTACCCTCTACGAGCAGTACTTC	CASSPTTLYEQYF
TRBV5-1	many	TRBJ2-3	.	TGCGCCAGCAGCGCGATACAGTCTAGCACAGATACGCAGTATTTT	CASSAIQSSTDTQYF
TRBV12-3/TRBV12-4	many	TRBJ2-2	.	TGTGCCAGCACCCACCAACAGGGGCGCGGGGCCGGGGAGCTGTTTTTT	CASTHQQGRGAGELFF
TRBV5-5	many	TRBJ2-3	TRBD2	TGTGCCAGCAGCACCGGGACTAGCGGGTTCCGGTATACGCAGTATTTT	CASSTGTSGFRYTQYF
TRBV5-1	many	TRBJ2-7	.	TGCGCCAGCAGCTCGGGGGTTACCTACGAGCAGTACTTC	CASSSGVTYEQYF
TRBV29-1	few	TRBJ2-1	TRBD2	TGCAGCGTTGATTTGTGGGAGGGTGGTGAGCAGTTCTTC	CSVDLWEGGEQFF
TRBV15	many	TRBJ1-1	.	TGTGCCACCAGCAGAGACCGCTGGACCGAGAAAGCTTTCTTT	CATSRDRWTEKAFF
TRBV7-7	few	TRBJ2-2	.	TGTGCCAGCAGCTTGGTGCCTTACACCGGGGAGCTGTTTTTT	CASSLVPYTGELFF
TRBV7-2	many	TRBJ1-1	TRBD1	TGTGCCAGCAGCTTAAGGACAGGGGAGCTCTTGAAAGCTTTCTTT	CASSLRTGELLKAFF
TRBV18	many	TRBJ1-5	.	TGTGCCAGCTCACCAGCCGGGGGCAGTCAGCCCCAGCATTTT	CASSPAGGSQPQHF
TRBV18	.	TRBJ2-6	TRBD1	TGTGCCAGCTCACCCCAGGGGGCCGTTAGCTCTGGGGCCAACGTCCTGACTTTC	CASSPQGAVSSGANVLTF
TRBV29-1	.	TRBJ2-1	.	TGCAGCGTTGAGGACGGGGGCCATGAGCAGTTCTTC	CSVEDGGHEQFF
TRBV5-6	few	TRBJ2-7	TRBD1	TGTGCCAGCAGCTTGTTGGACAGGGATTCCTACGAGCAGTACTTC	CASSLLDRDSYEQYF
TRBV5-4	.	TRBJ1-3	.	TGTGCCAGCAGTGGGACTGAGGGGGAGCCTGGAAACACCATATATTTT	CASSGTEGEPGNTIYF
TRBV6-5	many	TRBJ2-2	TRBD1	TGTGCCAGCAGTTACTCCGGAACAGGGGGAGGCGGGGAGCTGTTTTTT	CASSYSGTGGGGELFF
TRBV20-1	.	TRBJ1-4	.	TGCAGTGCTAGTACGGGGGCCGGTGAAAAACTGTTTTTT	CSASTGAGEKLFF
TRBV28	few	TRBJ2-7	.	TGTGCCAGCAGTTGGGTAGGCCCCTACGAGCAGTACTTC	CASSWVGPYEQYF
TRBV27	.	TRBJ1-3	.	TGTGCCAGCAGACCAGACTCTGGAAACACCATATATTTT	CASRPDSGNTIYF
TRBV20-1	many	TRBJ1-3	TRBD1	TGCAGTGCGAGAACAGGGGGCTTTGGAAACACCATATATTTT	CSARTGGFGNTIYF
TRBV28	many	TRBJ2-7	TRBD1	TGTGCCAGCAGTTTAACAGGGGTGGGGTACGAGCAGTACTTC	CASSLTGVGYEQYF
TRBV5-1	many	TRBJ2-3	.	TGTGCCAGCAGTTACAGCACAGATACGCAGTATTTT	CASSYSTDTQYF
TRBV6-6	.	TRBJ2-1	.	TGTGCCAGCAATTCAGCCGCCGGTGAGCAGTTCTTC	CASNSAAGEQFF
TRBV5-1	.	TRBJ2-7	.	TGCGCCAGCAGCTTGGGAGGGGACCGGGGACAGCAGTACTTC	CASSLGGDRGQQYF
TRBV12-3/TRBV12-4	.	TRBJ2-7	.	TGTGCCAGCAGCCCCTCAGGGAGGTACGAGCAGTACTTC	CASSPSGRYEQYF
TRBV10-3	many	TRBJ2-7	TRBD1	TGTGCCATCAGTGTTACAGGGGGCACCTACGAGCAGTACTTC	CAISVTGGTYEQYF
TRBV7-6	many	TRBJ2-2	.	TGTGCCAGCAGCGGGGCAGGCGGGGAGCTGTTTTTT	CASSGAGGELFF
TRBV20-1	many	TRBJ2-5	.	TGCAGTGCTTATTGCGAGACCCAGTACTTC	CSAYCETQYF
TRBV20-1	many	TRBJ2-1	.	TGCAGTGCTAGAGACCCCCGTTCTTGGTACAATGAGCAGTTCTTC	CSARDPRSWYNEQFF
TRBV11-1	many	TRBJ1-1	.	TGTGCCAGCAGCTTTCTCGGTTTCATGAACACTGAAGCTTTCTTT	CASSFLGFMNTEAFF
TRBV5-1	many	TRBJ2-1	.	TGCGCCAGCAGAACGGGACAACCAAGTGGTGAGCAGTTCTTC	CASRTGQPSGEQFF
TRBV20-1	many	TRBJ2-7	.	TGCAGTGCGAAGGGGGACCATGAATACGAGCAGTACTTC	CSAKGDHEYEQYF
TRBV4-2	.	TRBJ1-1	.	TGTGCCAGCAGCCAAGCACCCGGGGGGGGCTTCACTGAAGCTTTCTTT	CASSQAPGGGFTEAFF
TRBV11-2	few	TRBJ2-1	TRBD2	TGTGCCAGCAGCTTAGTTAGTGGTCTAGCGGGGGGGGAGGGGCAGTTCTTC	CASSLVSGLAGGEGQFF
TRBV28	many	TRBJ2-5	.	TGTGCCAGCAGTTCTAGACATCTTGCCCAGTACTTC	CASSSRHLAQYF
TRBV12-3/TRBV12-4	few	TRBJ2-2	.	TGTGCCAGCAGAAAAGCGGGGAACACCGGGGAGCTGTTTTTT	CASRKAGNTGELFF
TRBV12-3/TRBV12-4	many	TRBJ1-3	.	TGTGCCAGCAGTTTCGGGGGAAATAGAAACACCATATATTTT	CASSFGGNRNTIYF
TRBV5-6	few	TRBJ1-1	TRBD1	TGTGCCAGCAGCTTTATTGACAGGGACTACACTGAAGCTTTCTTT	CASSFIDRDYTEAFF
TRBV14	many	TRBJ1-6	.	TGTGCCAGCAGCGCCTACAGCCGATCCGATTCACCCCTCCACTTT	CASSAYSRSDSPLHF
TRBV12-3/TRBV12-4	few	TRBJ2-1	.	TGTGCCAGCAGTTGGAGACAGGTGGCTTACAATGAGCAGTTCTTC	CASSWRQVAYNEQFF
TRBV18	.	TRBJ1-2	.	TGTGCCAGCTCACCCGACGTAGCATATGGCTACACCTTC	CASSPDVAYGYTF
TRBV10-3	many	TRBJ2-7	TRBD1	TGTGCCATCAGTCCTGACAGGGTGGACGAGCAGTACTTC	CAISPDRVDEQYF
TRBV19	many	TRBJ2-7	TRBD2	TGTGCCAGTAGTCCCGGGCGGGAGAGAGTAAGCGAGCAGTACTTC	CASSPGRERVSEQYF